This section outlines one TCR beta chain sequence together with its context. Its target is unknown. This sample was taken from a study of blood T cells in healthy people across ages. Study-level findings and limits: Estimated diversity, derived from one million T cells, was regarded as an underestimate.

CDR1 is SEHNR, CDR2 FQNEAQ, per germline (reference sequence). The V gene lost 5 bases and the J gene lost 3 bases, with 18 bases spanning the gap. The CDR3 runs to 16 residues. Together with a sample-barcoded 5' primer, a J-beta primer mix was included in a second PCR lasting about 7 to 11 cycles. CDR3-containing paired-end reads numbering at least 2.5 million came from each sample. One entry per CDR3 protein, called by TCRdb with MiXCR from the 5' RACE reads. The sample contains around 800,000 distinct CDR3 sequences, about 62% of which appear only once. Sequencing was performed on blood. V gene TRBV7-9 combines with J gene TRBJ2-3; D may match TRBD1 or TRBD2 (5 bases each). The sequence was obtained from a man aged 25 to 45 in good health. The CDR3 region is CASSPGLGRETDTQYF. CDR3 bases: TGTGCCAGCAGCCCCGGTTTGGGCAGGGAGACAGATACGCAGTATTTT.